The T cell receptor (beta chain) under discussion was sequenced for a study of blood T cell repertoires in COVID-19. This clone was detected ten times or more. Sequencing used immunoSEQ multiplex PCR; TCRdb keeps in-frame clones, though not all of them. The table has roughly 240,000 clones, 86% seen once. The CDR3 totals 15 residues. Germline lookup yields CDR1 SEHNR and CDR2 FQNEAQ (reference sequence). Trimming took 3 bases from V and 7 from J; bases not matched to a gene: 5. The sequence derives from a man between 18 and 35 years old with active or convalescent COVID-19. The sequencing input was peripheral blood. This chain uses TRBV7-9 with TRBJ1-4; TRBD1 aligns across 10 bases. The CDR3 DNA follows: TGTGCCAGCAGCTTTGGACAGGGGGAGGGTGAAAAACTGTTTTTT. Protein sequence: CASSFGQGEGEKLFF.